The present TCR beta chain was sequenced within a study of blood T cell repertoires in COVID-19. Whole-study context: Italy, Spain and the United States were the sources of the convalescent and acute COVID-19 samples. T cells, B-cell-depleted T cells, or PBMCs supplied cDNA or gDNA.

Participants spanned ages roughly 18 to 95 years and resided in about 25 US areas. The CDR3 spans 14 residues. Germline CDR1 is SGHTS and CDR2 is YDEGEE. The junction had 4 bases not matched to a gene; V was cut back by 5 bases and J by 0 bases. Per the study methods: Quantification of nucleated cells was approximated via reference gene primer amplification. The table came from immunoSEQ multiplex PCR; TCRdb's copy has only in-frame clones and leaves some out. The V and J calls and clone size are taken from that table; D and trimming were inferred from the DNA. The sample contains roughly 150,000 clones, around four fifths of which appear only once.

V is TRBV5-8 and J is TRBJ2-7, with TRBD2 identical over 8 bases. The receptor was isolated from a woman aged 50 to 60 who had recovered from COVID-19. Sequenced sample: PBMCs or T cells enriched from blood (not recorded which). In nucleotides, the CDR3 is TGTGCCAGCAGGGATACTAGCGGCTCCTACGAGCAGTACTTC. Its protein is CASRDTSGSYEQYF.